This note documents a single T cell receptor (beta chain) sequence. Its antigen is undetermined. One junction end disagrees with the germline gene, perhaps due to a read error. The read falls 3 residues short of the CDR3 end, and the missing part is taken from the germline J gene. Other DNA variants within this sample encode the same CDR3. The CDR3 is 18 residues long. The data belong to a study of T cells in women clearing cervical HPV infection. Study as a whole: No precancer developed; the control's incident HPV16 infection cleared within 12 months.

Overall study results and limits: CIN3+ cases had significantly higher TCR richness than controls; evenness did not differ.

TCRdb keeps only in-frame clones here, not all; method: immunoSEQ multiplex PCR. This sample's table has around 28,000 clones. The rearrangement uses TRBV23-1 and TRBJ1-3; the D gene is possibly TRBD1 (6 bases). TRBV23-1 is an open reading frame whose function is uncertain. The source material was blood buffy coat. The receptor was isolated from a woman between 18 and 70 years old with a cervical HPV16 infection that either progressed to CIN3+ or cleared (not recorded which). Here the CDR3 reads CASSRKRRGADSGNTIYF. The covered CDR3 bases are TGCGCCAGCAGTCGCAAGCGCAGGGGCGCCGACTCTGGAAACACA.